This record covers a single T cell receptor (beta chain). The clone's antigen remains unknown. No qualities accompany the bases; no much larger clone lies one base away. This sample is part of a study of blood T cell repertoires in COVID-19 (dated by TCRdb to the early 2020s). Regarding the research as a whole: Collaborator samples came from the United States, Italy and Spain and covered acute and convalescent phases of COVID-19. The prospective study material was composed of cDNA or gDNA derived from T cells, B-cell-depleted T cells, or PBMCs. Sample metadata almost always included a de-identified subject ID, COVID-19 status, age in years and sex. Where HLA class I and class II types were available, the types were taken from metadata supplied by the sample provider, not from assay-based typing. Subjects who had been exposed to COVID-19, were actively infected with it, or had recovered from it provided the deeply sampled blood TCRbeta repertoires that made up the dataset. The samples were drawn from the first 160 participants of the ongoing ImmuneRACE study and from 1,254 subjects provided by 6 global collaborators. A freely available public database, intended as a resource for researchers studying the immune response to SARS-CoV-2, is where the repertoires were released.

The immunoSEQ Assay, a bias-controlled multiplex PCR, was used to amplify TCRbeta CDR3 regions from genomic DNA. Regarding the original processing steps: Within the assay, amplification of reference gene primers was used to estimate how many nucleated cells each sample contained. To quantify the absolute abundance of each unique TCRbeta CDR3 rearrangement, sequence reads were collapsed and filtered. Productive Simpson clonality was computed per sample as the square root of Simpson's diversity index over productive rearrangements. Drawn from immuneACCESS, this table holds only the in-frame rearrangements with V and J called that TCRdb kept. Clones are partly lost; checked studies trace under half to an unresolved V gene and leave the rest unexplained. V and J calls and clone size are given by that table; D and trimming were obtained from the DNA. This sample holds approximately 260,000 clones; around nine tenths were observed only once. The top ten clones comprise 2% to 2.5% of the sample.

What the research found in general, with its limitations: How much clinical and demographic metadata was included differed by source and by participant, and the metadata was provided uncurated.

From the germline V gene, CDR1 is SGHTA and CDR2 is FQGTGA. Measured from the cysteine to the phenylalanine, the CDR3 is 15 residues long. The DNA shown is the 45-base CDR3, in frame from base 1. Relative to germline, V is missing 2 bases and J is missing 5 bases, with 5 bases of the junction outside any gene match. Collaborating institutions collected whole blood in K2EDTA tubes following their own protocols. For TCRbeta analysis, collaborators shipped samples in one of three forms: frozen whole blood, isolated PBMCs, or DNA extracted from either of those sample types. Recombination connected TRBV7-3 to TRBJ2-1; the central 8 bases match TRBD2. The TCR comes from a man in his fifties or sixties with acute or convalescent COVID-19. The sequencing input was peripheral blood. The CDR3 region: CASSLQAGANNEQFF. The bases read TGTGCCAGCAGCTTACAAGCGGGGGCGAACAATGAGCAGTTCTTC.